This record concerns one T cell receptor beta chain sequence. This clonotype was picked up a small number of times. It lacks a known antigen. No clone much larger than this one lies a single base away; base qualities are absent. Library preparation employed RT-PCR. Data came from an Illumina HiSeq 2500. TCRdb ran its own pipeline on the public reads, namely fastp trimming at Q25 and MiXCR clone calling, and kept in-frame beta chains. Identical CDR3 protein sequences are pooled into one entry, listed with their most common genes and DNA. A total of about 700,000 distinct CDR3 sequences appear in this sample, approximately 14% of them only once. 6.5% to 8.5% of the sample is held by the ten biggest clonotypes. This sample was taken from a study of response to subunit inactivated influenza vaccine (dated by TCRdb to between 2018 and 2020). The study in broad terms: Deep quantitative profiling of the T cell receptor repertoire was used in the study to follow responses to a trivalent subunit inactivated influenza vaccine. Broader findings and caveats from the paper: The authors suggested that each seasonal influenza vaccination may recruit only a limited number of new T cells.

CDR1 is given as SEHNR and CDR2 as FQNEAQ, both from the germline V gene (reference sequence). V has 5 bases trimmed and J has 3 bases trimmed; junction bases matching no gene number 9. The cysteine opens and the phenylalanine closes a CDR3 of 16 amino acids. Only CDR3 DNA remains: 48 bases, in frame from the first base. The chain is assembled from TRBV7-9 and TRBJ2-1, with 8 middle bases fitting TRBD2. This receptor was obtained from a man aged 50-60 years who received an inactivated influenza vaccine. Donor details come from another sample of the same person, matched by shared clones. The starting material was PBMCs from blood, obtained roughly 2 weeks before vaccination. The DNA sequence is TGTGCCAGCAGCCGAGATAGCGGGAAGAACTACAATGAGCAGTTCTTC. Its protein product is CASSRDSGKNYNEQFF.